The 5 T cell receptor beta chains reported below all come from one sample, sequenced in a study of T cells expressing NK-cell markers. TCRdb re-called the 5' RACE reads; one entry per CDR3 protein, DNA not given. This sample's table reports fewer than 300,000 distinct CDR3 sequences. The sequenced sample consisted of blood T cells: a sorted CD56 or NKG2C T cell subset, CD4+ or CD8+ T cells, or bulk PBMC T cells (not recorded which). All receptors derive from a woman aged 18 to 75 in good health.

The chain couples TRBV5-1 to TRBJ1-5; the D gene TCRdb calls, TRBD1, cannot be checked with no DNA. Germline V gives CDR1 SGHRS, CDR2 YFSETQ. CDR3 length: 14 amino acids. The CDR3 sequence: CASSEGVPNQPQHF.

The chain joins TRBV9 to TRBJ2-1; there is no DNA to check the TCRdb D call of TRBD2. CDR3 size: 16 residues. Germline CDR1 reads SGDLS; CDR2 reads YYNGEE. The CDR3 here is CASSSLSGLAGIEQFF. Together with reference TRBV9 and TRBJ2-1, the CDR3 gives the full variable domain: DSGVTQTPKHLITATGQRVTLRCSPRSGDLSVYWYQQSLDQGLQFLIQYYNGEERAKGNILERFSAQQFPDLHSELNLSSLELGDSALYFCASSSLSGLAGIEQFFGPGTRLTVL.

The chain combines TRBV29-1 with TRBJ2-2. The CDR3 covers 15 residues. Germline CDR1 and CDR2: SQVTM and ANQGSEA. CDR3 protein: CSVAVVVGSTGELFF.

The V gene is TRBV29-1, the J gene TRBJ2-3; the D call of TRBD1 rests on TCRdb alone, since no DNA is present to check it. Germline CDR1 is SQVTM and CDR2 is ANQGSEA. The CDR3 runs to 13 residues. The CDR3 loop reads CSVDPGGTDTQYF.

The V gene is TRBV7-2, the J gene TRBJ1-3; TCRdb reports TRBD1, a call that lacks DNA to check it against. The CDR3 runs to 16 residues. Germline V gene sequence: CDR1 SGHTA, CDR2 FQGNSA. CDR3: CASSLARTGVGNTIYF.